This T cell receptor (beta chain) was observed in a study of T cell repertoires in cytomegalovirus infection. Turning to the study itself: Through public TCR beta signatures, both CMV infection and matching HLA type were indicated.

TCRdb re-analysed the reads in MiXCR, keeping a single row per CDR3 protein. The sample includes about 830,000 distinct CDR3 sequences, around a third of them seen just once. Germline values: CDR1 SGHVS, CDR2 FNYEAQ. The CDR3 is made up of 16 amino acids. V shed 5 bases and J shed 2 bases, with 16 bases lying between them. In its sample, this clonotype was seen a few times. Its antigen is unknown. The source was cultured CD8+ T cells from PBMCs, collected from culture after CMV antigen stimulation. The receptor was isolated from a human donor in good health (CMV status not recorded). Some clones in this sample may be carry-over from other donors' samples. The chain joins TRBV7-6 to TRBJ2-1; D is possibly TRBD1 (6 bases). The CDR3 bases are TGTGCCAGCAGCCTTTCGGGGCCAGGGGCCTACAATGAGCAGTTCTTC. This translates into CASSLSGPGAYNEQFF. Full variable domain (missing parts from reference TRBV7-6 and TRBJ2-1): GAGVSQSPRYKVTKRGQDVALRCDPISGHVSLYWYRQALGQGPEFLTYFNYEAQQDKSGLPNDRFSAERPEGSISTLTIQRTEQRDSAMYRCASSLSGPGAYNEQFFGPGTRLTVL.